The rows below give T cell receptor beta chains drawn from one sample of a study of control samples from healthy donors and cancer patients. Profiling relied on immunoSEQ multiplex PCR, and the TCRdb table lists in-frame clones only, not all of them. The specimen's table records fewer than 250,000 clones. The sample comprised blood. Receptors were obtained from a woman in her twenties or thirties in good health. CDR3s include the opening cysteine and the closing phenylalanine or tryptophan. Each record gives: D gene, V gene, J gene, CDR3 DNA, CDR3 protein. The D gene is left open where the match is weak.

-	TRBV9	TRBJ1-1	TGTGCCAGCAGCCCACAACCAGTAAACACTGAAGCTTTCTTT	CASSPQPVNTEAFF
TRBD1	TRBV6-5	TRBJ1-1	TGTGCCAGCAGTCGACCGGGACAGGGCTACACTGAAGCTTTCTTT	CASSRPGQGYTEAFF
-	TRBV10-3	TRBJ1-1	TGTGCCATCAGTGGAGGGGGGAGCACTGAAGCTTTCTTT	CAISGGGSTEAFF
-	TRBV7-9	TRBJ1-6	TGTGCCAGCAGCTTATACGGGGGGAATAATTCACCCCTCCACTTT	CASSLYGGNNSPLHF
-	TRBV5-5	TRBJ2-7	TGTGCCAGCAGCTTGGTACACAGGGAGGCCGAGCAGTACTTC	CASSLVHREAEQYF
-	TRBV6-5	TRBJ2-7	TGTGCCAGCAAGAACACAGGGTCCTACGAGCAGTACTTC	CASKNTGSYEQYF
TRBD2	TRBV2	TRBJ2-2	TGTGCCAGCAGGACCGGACTAGCGGGGGGGCGGACCGGGGAGCTGTTTTTT	CASRTGLAGGRTGELFF
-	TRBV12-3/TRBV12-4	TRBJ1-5	TGTGCCAGCAGGGAATCCCCAAATCAGCCCCAGCATTTT	CASRESPNQPQHF
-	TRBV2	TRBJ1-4	TGTGCCAGCAGTGGCCTAAGAGTTAATGAAAAACTGTTTTTT	CASSGLRVNEKLFF
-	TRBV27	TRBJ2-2	TGTGCCAGCAGTTTATCCCAAAACACCGGGGAGCTGTTTTTT	CASSLSQNTGELFF
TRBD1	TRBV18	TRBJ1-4	TGTGCCAGCTCAGTGGGGACAGCCAGGGAGAAACTGTTTTTT	CASSVGTAREKLFF
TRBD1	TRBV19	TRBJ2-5	TGTGCCAGTGCCGGGACAGGGGAAGAGACCCAGTACTTC	CASAGTGEETQYF
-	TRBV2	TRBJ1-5	TGTGCCAGCAGTCGCTCCTTTAGCAATCAGCCCCAGCATTTT	CASSRSFSNQPQHF
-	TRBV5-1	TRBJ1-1	TGCGCCAGCAGCTCGGACTGGAACACTGAAGCTTTCTTT	CASSSDWNTEAFF
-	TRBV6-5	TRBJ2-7	TGTGCCAGCAGTCGAGCCTACGAGCAGTACTTC	CASSRAYEQYF
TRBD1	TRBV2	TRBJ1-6	TGTGCCAGCGGGGGGACAGGGTTGTCAGCCCTCCACTTT	CASGGTGLSALHF
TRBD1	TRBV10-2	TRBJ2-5	TGCGCCAGCAGTGAGTCGGGGACAGGGATTACTCCTTGGCCCCAAGAGACCCAGTACTTC	CASSESGTGITPWPQETQYF
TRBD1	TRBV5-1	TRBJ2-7	TGCGCCAGCAGCTTGGGGGACAGGGTAACCTACGAGCAGTACTTC	CASSLGDRVTYEQYF
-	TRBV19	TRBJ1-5	TGTGCCATAGGTTGGGTAGGGGGCAATCAGCCCCAGCATTTT	CAIGWVGGNQPQHF
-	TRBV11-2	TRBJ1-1	TGTGCCAGCAGACTCCTACAGGGTGGGGTTGGCGCTGAAGCTTTCTTT	CASRLLQGGVGAEAFF
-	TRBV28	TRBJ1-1	TGTGCCAGCAGGGGCTGGGGCACTGAAGCTTTCTTT	CASRGWGTEAFF
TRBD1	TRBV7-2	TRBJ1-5	TGTGCCAGCAGCCTGGGACAGGGGAATCAGCCCCAGCATTTT	CASSLGQGNQPQHF
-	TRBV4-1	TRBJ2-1	TGCGCCAGCAGCCAAGTCGAGAAGGCCAATGAGCAGTTCTTC	CASSQVEKANEQFF
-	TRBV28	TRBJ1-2	TGTGCCAGCAGCGCCCGGGACATTCGCCTAACTGGCTACACCTTC	CASSARDIRLTGYTF
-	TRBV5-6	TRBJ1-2	TGTGCCAGCAGCTTGCCCGGGGGCGCGTATGGCTACACCTTC	CASSLPGGAYGYTF
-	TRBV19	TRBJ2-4	TGTGCCAGTAGTATAGCCCTACGGGTAAATCAGTACTTC	CASSIALRVNQYF
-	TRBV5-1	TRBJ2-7	TGCGCCAGCAGCTTTAGCCTGGACAGTTCAAGGGAGCAGTACTTC	CASSFSLDSSREQYF
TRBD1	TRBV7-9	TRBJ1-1	TGTGCCAGCAGCTTCAGGGGAACAGGGGACACTGAAGCTTTCTTT	CASSFRGTGDTEAFF
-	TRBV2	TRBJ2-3	TGTGCCAGCAGTCTCTCGGGGACAGATACGCAGTATTTT	CASSLSGTDTQYF
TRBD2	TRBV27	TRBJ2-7	TGTGCCAGCAGTTCTCTAGCGGGGGGCTCCTACGAGCAGTACTTC	CASSSLAGGSYEQYF
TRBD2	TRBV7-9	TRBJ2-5	TGTGCCAGCAGCACTATAGCGGGGGGCGGCGAGACCCAGTACTTC	CASSTIAGGGETQYF
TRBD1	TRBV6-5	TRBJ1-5	TGTGCCAGCAGTTCCGGGACAGGGTATCAGCCCCAGCATTTT	CASSSGTGYQPQHF
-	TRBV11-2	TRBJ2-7	TGTGCCAGCAGCTCAATAACGGGGGTAAACGAGCAGTACTTC	CASSSITGVNEQYF
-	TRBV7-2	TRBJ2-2	TGTGCCAGCAGCTTAGTTCAGCTCGCCGGGGAGCTGTTTTTT	CASSLVQLAGELFF
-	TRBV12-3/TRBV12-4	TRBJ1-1	TGTGCCAGCAGCGGAGGGATGAACACTGAAGCTTTCTTT	CASSGGMNTEAFF
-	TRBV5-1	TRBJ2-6	TGCGCCAGCAGCCTCGGCCGCTCTGGGGCCAACGTCCTGACTTTC	CASSLGRSGANVLTF
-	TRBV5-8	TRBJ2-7	TGTGCCAGCAGCTTGGTTTACGACAGAAGTTACGAGCAGTACTTC	CASSLVYDRSYEQYF